This entry is about one T cell receptor (beta chain). This sample stems from a study of OX40 agonist ivuxolimab in advanced cancers. The overall study: The dose-escalation cohort was just under 85% male, with a mean age of around 60 years, ranging about 20 to 85. A history of anti-PD-1, anti-PD-L1 or anti-CTLA-4 therapy was acceptable, and 40% to 45% had some.

Clones were sequenced by immunoSEQ multiplex PCR, and TCRdb holds only the in-frame ones, with some missing. The profile shows roughly 90,000 clones, around 85% of them singletons. Trimming cost V 3 bases and J 13 bases; bases outside gene matches: 3. The CDR3 is 14 residues long. Germline V gene data show CDR1 as SGHTA and CDR2 as FQGTGA. Autoimmune disease history or systemic immunosuppression meant exclusion. Sampled blood was obtained at baseline, cycle 4 day 1, and cycle 7 day 1. The clonotype originates from an adult with an advanced solid tumor such as melanoma, head and neck, liver or kidney cancer. This specimen was CD4+ or CD8+ T cells sorted from blood, taken in a trial of the OX40 agonist ivuxolimab. The J gene is TRBJ2-2, the V gene TRBV7-3, with TRBD2 matching over 15 bases. CDR3 sequence: CASSFGLAGGLLFF. In nucleotides, the CDR3 is TGTGCCAGCAGCTTCGGACTAGCGGGAGGGCTGCTGTTTTTT.